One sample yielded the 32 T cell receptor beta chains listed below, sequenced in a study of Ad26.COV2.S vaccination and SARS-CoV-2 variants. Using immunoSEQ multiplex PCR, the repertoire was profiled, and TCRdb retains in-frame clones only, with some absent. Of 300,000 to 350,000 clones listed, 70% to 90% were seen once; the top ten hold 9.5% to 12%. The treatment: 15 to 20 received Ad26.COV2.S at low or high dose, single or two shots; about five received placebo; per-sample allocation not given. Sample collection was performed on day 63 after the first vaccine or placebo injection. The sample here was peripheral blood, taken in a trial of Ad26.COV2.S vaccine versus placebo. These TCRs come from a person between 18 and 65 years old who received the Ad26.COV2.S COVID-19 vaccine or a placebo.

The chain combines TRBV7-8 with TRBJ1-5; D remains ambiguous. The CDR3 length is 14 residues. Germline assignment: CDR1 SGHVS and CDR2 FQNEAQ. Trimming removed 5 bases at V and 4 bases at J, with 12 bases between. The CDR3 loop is CASSDRTGNQPQHF. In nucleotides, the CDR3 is TGTGCCAGCAGCGATCGGACGGGTAATCAGCCCCAGCATTTT.

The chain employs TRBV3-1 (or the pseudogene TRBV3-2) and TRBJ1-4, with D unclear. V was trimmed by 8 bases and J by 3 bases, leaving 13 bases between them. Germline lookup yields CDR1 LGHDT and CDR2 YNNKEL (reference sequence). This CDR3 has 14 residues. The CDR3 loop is CASGNTAANEKLFF. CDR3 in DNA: TGTGCCAGCGGAAACACGGCAGCTAATGAAAAACTGTTTTTT.

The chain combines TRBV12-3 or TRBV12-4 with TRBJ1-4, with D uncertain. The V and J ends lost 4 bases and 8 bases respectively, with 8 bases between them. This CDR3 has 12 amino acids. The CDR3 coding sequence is TGTGCCAGCAGTTCTCGGAGGGAAAAACTGTTTTTT. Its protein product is CASSSRREKLFF.

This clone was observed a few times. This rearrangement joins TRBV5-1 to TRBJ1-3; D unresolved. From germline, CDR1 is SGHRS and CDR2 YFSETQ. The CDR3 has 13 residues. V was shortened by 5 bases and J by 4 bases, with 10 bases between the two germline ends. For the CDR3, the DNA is TGCGCCAGCAGGGCCGACTCCGGAAACACCATATATTTT. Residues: CASRADSGNTIYF.

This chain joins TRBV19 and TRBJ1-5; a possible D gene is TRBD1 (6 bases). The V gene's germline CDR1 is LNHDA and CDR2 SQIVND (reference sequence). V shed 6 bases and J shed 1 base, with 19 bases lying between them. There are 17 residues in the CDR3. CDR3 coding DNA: TGTGCCAGTAGGGACTTGGGGGGGGCGGGCAGCAATCAGCCCCAGCATTTT. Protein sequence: CASRDLGGAGSNQPQHF.

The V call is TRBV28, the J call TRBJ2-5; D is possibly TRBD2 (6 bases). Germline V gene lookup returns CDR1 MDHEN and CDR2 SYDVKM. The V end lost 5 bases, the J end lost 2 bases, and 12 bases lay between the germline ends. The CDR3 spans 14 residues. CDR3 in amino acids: CASSNRDFQETQYF. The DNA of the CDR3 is TGTGCCAGCAGTAACCGGGACTTTCAAGAGACCCAGTACTTC. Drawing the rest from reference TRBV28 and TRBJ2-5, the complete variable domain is DVKVTQSSRYLVKRTGEKVFLECVQDMDHENMFWYRQDPGLGLRLIYFSYDVKMKEKGDIPEGYSVSREKKERFSLILESASTNQTSMYLCASSNRDFQETQYFGPGTRLLVL.

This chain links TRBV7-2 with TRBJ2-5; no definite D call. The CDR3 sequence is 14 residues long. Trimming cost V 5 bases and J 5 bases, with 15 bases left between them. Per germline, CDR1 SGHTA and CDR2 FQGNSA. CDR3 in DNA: TGTGCCAGCAGCGCCCCGCCGAGGTACGAGACCCAGTACTTC. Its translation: CASSAPPRYETQYF.

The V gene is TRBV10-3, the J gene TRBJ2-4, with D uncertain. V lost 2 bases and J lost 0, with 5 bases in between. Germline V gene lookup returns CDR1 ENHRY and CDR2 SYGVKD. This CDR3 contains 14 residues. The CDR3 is CAISETVAKNIQYF. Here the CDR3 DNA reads TGTGCCATCAGTGAGACAGTAGCCAAAAACATTCAGTACTTC.

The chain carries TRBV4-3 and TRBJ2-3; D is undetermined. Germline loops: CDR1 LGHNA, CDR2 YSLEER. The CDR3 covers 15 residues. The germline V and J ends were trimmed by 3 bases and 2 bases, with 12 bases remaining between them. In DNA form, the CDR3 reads TGCGCCAGCAGCCAGGGCGGCAACCCCACAGATACGCAGTATTTT. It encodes CASSQGGNPTDTQYF.

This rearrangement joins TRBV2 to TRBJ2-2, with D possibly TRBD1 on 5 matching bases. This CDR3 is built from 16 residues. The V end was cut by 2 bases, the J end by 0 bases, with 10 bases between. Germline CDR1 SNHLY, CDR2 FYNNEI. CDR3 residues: CASSEQGSANTGELFF. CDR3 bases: TGTGCCAGCAGTGAACAGGGCTCCGCGAACACCGGGGAGCTGTTTTTT.

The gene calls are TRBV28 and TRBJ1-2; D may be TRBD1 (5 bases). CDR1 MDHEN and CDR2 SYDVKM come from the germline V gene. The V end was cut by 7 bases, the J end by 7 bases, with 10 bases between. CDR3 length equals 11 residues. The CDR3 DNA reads TGTGCCAGCATCGGAGGGGCTGGCTACACCTTC. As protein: CASIGGAGYTF.

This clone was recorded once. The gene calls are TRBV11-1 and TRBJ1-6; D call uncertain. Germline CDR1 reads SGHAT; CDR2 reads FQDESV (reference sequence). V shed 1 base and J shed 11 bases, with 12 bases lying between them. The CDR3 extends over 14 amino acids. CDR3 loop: CASSLGPATTPLHF. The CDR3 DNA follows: TGTGCCAGCAGCTTAGGTCCAGCTACGACACCCCTCCACTTT.

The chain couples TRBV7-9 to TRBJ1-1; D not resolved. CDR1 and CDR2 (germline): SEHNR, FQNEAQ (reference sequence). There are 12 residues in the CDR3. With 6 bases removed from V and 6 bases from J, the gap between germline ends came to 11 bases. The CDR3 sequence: CASRPRAPEAFF. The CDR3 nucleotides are TGTGCCAGCAGACCCCGGGCCCCTGAAGCTTTCTTT.

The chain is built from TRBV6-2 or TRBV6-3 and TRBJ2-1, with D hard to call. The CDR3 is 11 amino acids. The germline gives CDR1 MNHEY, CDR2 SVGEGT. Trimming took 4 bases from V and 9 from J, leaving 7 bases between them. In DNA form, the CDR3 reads TGTGCCAGCAGTTCAAGCGCTGAGCAGTTCTTC. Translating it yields CASSSSAEQFF.

The CDR3 sequence: CASSVEAGGYNEQFF. CDR3 DNA: TGTGCCAGCAGCGTAGAAGCGGGAGGCTACAATGAGCAGTTCTTC. The chain links TRBV9 to TRBJ2-1; 9 positions agree with TRBD2. This CDR3 contains 15 residues. The junction had 1 base not matched to a gene; V was cut back by 0 bases and J by 3 bases. CDR1 and CDR2 from the germline V gene are SGDLS and YYNGEE.

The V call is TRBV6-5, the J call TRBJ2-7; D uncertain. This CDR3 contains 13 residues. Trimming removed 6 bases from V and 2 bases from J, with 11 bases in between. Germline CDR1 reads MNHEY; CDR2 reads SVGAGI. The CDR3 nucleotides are TGTGCCAGCAGACTCACGGAGACCTACGAGCAGTACTTC. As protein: CASRLTETYEQYF.

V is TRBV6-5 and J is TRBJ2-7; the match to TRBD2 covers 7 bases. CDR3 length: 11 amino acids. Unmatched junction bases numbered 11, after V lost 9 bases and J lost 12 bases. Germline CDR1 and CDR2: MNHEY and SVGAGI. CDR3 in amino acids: CASSARDYWYF. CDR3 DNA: TGTGCCAGTTCTGCCCGGGACTATTGGTACTTC.

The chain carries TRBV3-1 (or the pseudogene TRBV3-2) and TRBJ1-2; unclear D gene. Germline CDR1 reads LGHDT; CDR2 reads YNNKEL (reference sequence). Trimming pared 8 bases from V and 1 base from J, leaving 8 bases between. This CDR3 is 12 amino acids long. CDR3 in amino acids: CASQGSNYGYTF. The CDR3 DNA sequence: TGTGCCAGCCAAGGCAGTAACTATGGCTACACCTTC.

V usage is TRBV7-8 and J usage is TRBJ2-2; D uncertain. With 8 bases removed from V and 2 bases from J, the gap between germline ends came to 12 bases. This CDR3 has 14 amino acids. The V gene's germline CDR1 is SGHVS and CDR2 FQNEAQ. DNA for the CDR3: TGTGCCAGCTTTATGCCGCTTAACACCGGGGAGCTGTTTTTT. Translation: CASFMPLNTGELFF.

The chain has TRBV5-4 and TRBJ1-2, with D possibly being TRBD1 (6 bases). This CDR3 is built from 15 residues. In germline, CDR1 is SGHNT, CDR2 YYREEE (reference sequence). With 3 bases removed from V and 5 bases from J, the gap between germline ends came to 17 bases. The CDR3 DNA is TGTGCCAGCAGCTACGGGGAGGGAAGGGGGTATGGCTACACCTTC. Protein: CASSYGEGRGYGYTF.

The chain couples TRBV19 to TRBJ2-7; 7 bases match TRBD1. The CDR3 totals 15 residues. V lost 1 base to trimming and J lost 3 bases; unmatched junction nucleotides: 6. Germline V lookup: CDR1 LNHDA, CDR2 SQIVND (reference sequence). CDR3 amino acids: CASSIGQGKSYEQYF. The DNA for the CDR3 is TGTGCCAGTAGTATAGGACAGGGAAAGAGCTACGAGCAGTACTTC.

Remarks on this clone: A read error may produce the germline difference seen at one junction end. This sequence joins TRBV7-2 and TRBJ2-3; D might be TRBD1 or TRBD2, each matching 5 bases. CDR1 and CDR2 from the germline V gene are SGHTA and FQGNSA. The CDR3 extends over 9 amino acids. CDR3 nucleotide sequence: TGTGCCAGCAGCCCCATGGGACATTTT. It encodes CASSPMGHF.

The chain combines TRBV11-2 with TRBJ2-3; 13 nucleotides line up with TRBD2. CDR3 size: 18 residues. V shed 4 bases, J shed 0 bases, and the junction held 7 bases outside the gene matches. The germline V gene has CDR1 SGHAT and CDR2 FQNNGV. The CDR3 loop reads CASSSTSGGDNSTDTQYF. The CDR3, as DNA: TGTGCCAGCAGCTCAACTAGCGGGGGGGACAATAGCACAGATACGCAGTATTTT.

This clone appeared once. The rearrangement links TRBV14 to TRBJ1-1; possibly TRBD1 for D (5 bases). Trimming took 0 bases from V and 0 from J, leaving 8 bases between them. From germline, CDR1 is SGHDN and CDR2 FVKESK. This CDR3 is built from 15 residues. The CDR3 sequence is CASSQERGVNTEAFF. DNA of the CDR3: TGTGCCAGCAGCCAAGAGCGGGGGGTGAACACTGAAGCTTTCTTT.

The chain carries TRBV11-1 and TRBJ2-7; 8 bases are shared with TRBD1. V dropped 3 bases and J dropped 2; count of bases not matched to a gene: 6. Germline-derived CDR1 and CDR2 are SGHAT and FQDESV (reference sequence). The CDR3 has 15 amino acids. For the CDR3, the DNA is TGTGCCAGCAGCTTTCCCGGGACAGGCACCTACGAGCAGTACTTC. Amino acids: CASSFPGTGTYEQYF.

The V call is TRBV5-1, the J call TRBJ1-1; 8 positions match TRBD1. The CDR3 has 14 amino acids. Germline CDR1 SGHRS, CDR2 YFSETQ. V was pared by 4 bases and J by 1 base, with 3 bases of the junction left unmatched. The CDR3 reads CASSVGQGNTEAFF. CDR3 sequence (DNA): TGCGCCAGCAGCGTCGGACAGGGGAACACTGAAGCTTTCTTT.

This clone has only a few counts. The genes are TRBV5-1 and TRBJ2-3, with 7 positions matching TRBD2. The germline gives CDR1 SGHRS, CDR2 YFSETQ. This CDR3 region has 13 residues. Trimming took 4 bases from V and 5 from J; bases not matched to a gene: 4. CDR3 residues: CASSAGDGDTQYF. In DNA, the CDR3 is TGCGCCAGCAGCGCGGGAGATGGAGATACGCAGTATTTT.

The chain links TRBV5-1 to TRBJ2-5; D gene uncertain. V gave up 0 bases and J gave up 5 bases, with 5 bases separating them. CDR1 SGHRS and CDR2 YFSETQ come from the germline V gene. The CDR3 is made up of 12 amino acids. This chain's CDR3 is CASSLARETQYF. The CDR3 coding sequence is TGCGCCAGCAGCTTGGCGCGGGAGACCCAGTACTTC.

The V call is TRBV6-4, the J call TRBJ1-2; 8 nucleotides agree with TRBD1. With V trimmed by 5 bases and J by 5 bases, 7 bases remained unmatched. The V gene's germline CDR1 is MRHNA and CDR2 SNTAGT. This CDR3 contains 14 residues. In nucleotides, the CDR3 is TGTGCCAGCAGTAACAGGGGGTGGTATTATGGCTACACCTTC. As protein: CASSNRGWYYGYTF.

Here the CDR3 reads CASSLLAEAYNEQFF. In DNA, the CDR3 is TGCGCCAGCAGCTTGCTAGCGGAAGCGTACAATGAGCAGTTCTTC. The gene calls are TRBV5-1 and TRBJ2-1, with TRBD2 identical over 7 bases. The junction had 5 bases not matched to a gene; V was cut back by 1 base and J by 4 bases. This CDR3 comprises 15 residues. The germline gives CDR1 SGHRS, CDR2 YFSETQ.

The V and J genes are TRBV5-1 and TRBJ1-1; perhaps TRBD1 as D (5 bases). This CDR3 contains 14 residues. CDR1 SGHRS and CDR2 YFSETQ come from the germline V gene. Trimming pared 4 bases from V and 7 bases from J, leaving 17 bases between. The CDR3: CASSPQQGLFEAFF. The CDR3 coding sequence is TGCGCCAGCAGCCCCCAGCAGGGTTTATTTGAAGCTTTCTTT.

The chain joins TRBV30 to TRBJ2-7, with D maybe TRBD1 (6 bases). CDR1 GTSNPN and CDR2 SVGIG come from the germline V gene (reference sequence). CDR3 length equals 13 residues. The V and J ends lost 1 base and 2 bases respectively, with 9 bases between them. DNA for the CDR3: TGTGCCTGGAGTGCCGGACAGCCCTACGAGCAGTACTTC. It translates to CAWSAGQPYEQYF. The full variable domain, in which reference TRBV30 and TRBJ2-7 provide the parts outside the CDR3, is SQTIHQWPATLVQPVGSPLSLECTVEGTSNPNLYWYRQAAGRGLQLLFYSVGIGQISSEVPQNLSASRPQDRQFILSSKKLLLSDSGFYLCAWSAGQPYEQYFGPGTRLTVT.